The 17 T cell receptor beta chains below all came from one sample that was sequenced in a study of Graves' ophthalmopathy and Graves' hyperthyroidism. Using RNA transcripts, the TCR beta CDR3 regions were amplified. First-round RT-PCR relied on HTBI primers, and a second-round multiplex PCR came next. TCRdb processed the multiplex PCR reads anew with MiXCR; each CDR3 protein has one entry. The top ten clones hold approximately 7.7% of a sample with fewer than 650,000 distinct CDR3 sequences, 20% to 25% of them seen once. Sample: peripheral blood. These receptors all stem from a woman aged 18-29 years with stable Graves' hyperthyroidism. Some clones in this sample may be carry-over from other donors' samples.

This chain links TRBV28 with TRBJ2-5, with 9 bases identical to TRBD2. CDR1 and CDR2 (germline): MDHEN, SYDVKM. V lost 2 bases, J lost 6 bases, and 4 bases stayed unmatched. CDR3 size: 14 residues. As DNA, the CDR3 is TGTGCCAGCAGTTTAACTAGCGGGTTGAAGACCCAGTACTTC. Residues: CASSLTSGLKTQYF. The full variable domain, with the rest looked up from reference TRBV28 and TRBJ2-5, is DVKVTQSSRYLVKRTGEKVFLECVQDMDHENMFWYRQDPGLGLRLIYFSYDVKMKEKGDIPEGYSVSREKKERFSLILESASTNQTSMYLCASSLTSGLKTQYFGPGTRLLVL.

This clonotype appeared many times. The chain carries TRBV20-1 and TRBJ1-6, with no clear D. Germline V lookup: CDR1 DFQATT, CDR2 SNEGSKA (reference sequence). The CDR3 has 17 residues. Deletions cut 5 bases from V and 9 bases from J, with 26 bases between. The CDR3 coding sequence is TGCAGTGCTCCCTTTGTCCTAGGAGCGGTCGTCGGTTCACCCCTCCACTTT. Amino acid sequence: CSAPFVLGAVVGSPLHF.

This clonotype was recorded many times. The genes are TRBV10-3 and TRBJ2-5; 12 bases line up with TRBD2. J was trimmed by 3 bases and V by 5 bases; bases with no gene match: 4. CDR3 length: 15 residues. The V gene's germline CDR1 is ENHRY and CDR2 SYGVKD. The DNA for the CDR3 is TGTGCCATCAGTATGACTAGCGGGGGAAAAGAGACCCAGTACTTC. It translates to CAISMTSGGKETQYF.

The CDR3 spells CASSLARGKYQETQYF. As DNA, the CDR3 is TGCGCCAGCAGCTTGGCCCGAGGAAAGTACCAAGAGACCCAGTACTTC. The chain recombines TRBV5-1 with TRBJ2-5; D not resolved. The V gene's germline CDR1 is SGHRS and CDR2 YFSETQ. This CDR3 is 16 amino acids long. V lost 0 bases and J lost 0, with 12 bases in between.

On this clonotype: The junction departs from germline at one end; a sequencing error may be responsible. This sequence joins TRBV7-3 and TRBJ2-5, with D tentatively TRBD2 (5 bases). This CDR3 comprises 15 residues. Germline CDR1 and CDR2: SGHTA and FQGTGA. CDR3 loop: CASSLFEGGVETKYF. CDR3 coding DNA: TGTGCCAGCAGCTTATTCGAGGGCGGTGTTGAGACCAAGTACTTC.

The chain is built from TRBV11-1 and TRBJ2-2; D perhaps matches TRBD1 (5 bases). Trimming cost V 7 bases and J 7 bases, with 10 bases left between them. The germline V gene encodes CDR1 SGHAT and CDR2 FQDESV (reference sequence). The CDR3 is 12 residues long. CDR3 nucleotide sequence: TGTGCCAGCAACCAGGGTGGCGGGGAGCTGTTTTTT. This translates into CASNQGGGELFF.

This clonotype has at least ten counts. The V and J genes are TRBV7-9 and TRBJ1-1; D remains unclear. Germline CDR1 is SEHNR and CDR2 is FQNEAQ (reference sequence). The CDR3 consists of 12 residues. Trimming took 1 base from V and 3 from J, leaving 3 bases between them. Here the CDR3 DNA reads TGTGCCAGCAGCTTAGGGTACACTGAAGCTTTCTTT. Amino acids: CASSLGYTEAFF. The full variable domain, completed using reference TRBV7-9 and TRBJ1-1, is DTGVSQNPRHKITKRGQNVTFRCDPISEHNRLYWYRQTLGQGPEFLTYFQNEAQLEKSRLLSDRFSAERPKGSFSTLEIQRTEQGDSAMYLCASSLGYTEAFFGQGTRLTVV.

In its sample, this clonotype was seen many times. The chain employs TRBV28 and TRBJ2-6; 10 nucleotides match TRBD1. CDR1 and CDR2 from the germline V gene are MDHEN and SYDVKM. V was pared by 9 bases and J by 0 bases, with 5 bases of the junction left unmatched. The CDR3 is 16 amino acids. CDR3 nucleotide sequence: TGTGCCAGTGGGACAGGGGAACTCTCTGGGGCCAACGTCCTGACTTTC. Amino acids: CASGTGELSGANVLTF.

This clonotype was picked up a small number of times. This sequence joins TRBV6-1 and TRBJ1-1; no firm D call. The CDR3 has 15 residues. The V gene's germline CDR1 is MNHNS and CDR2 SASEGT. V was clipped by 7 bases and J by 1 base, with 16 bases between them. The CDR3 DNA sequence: TGTGCCAGCATCTATGCCAGCTCGAGGAACACTGAAGCTTTCTTT. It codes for CASIYASSRNTEAFF.

In nucleotides, the CDR3 is TGTGCCAGCTCACCAGGGGACTCCGGAAACACCATATATTTT. This translates into CASSPGDSGNTIYF. The chain carries TRBV18 and TRBJ1-3; perhaps TRBD1 as D (5 bases). The V gene's germline CDR1 is KGHSH and CDR2 LQKENI. CDR3 length equals 14 residues. V shed 2 bases and J shed 4 bases, with 9 bases lying between them.

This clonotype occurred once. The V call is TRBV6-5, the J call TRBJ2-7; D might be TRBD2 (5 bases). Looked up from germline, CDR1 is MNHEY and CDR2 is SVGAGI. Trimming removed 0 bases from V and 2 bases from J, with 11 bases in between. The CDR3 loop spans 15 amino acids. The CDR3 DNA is TGTGCCAGCAGTTACTCAGCCCAAGCGGCCTACGAGCAGTACTTC. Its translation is CASSYSAQAAYEQYF.

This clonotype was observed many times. The DNA for the CDR3 is TGTGCCAGCATTAACGCTGACAGGGATTATGGCTACACCTTC. Protein sequence: CASINADRDYGYTF. The rearrangement joins TRBV28 to TRBJ1-2, with 7 bases aligning to TRBD1. CDR1 and CDR2 from the germline V gene are MDHEN and SYDVKM. This CDR3 region has 14 residues. J lost 5 bases, V lost 7 bases, and 10 bases had no gene match.

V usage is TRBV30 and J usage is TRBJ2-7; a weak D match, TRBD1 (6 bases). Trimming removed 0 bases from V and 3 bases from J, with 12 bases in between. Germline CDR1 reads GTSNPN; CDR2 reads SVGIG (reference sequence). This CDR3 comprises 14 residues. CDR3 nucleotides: TGTGCCTGGAGTGTACGAGGGGGTCTCTACGAGCAGTACTTC. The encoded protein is CAWSVRGGLYEQYF.

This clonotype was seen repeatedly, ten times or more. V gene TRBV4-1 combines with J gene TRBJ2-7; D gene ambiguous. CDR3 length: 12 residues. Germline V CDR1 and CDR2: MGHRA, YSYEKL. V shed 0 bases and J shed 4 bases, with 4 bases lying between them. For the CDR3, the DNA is TGCGCCAGCAGCCAAGATGGTTACGAGCAGTACTTC. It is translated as CASSQDGYEQYF.

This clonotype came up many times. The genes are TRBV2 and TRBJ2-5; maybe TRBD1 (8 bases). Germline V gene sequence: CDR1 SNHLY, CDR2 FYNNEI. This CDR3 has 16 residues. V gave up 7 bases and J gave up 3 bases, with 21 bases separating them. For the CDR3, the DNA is TGTGCCAGCATCGAGGGACAGGCGGGACTAAAAGAGACCCAGTACTTC. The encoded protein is CASIEGQAGLKETQYF.

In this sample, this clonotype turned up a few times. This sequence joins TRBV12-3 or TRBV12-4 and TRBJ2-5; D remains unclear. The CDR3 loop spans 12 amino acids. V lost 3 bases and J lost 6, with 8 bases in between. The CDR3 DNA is TGTGCCAGCAGTTTCCCATTCCAGACCCAGTACTTC. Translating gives CASSFPFQTQYF.

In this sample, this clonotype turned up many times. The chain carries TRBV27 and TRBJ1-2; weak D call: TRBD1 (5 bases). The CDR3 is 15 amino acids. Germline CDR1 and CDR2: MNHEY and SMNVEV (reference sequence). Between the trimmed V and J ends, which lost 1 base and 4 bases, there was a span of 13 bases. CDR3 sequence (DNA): TGTGCCAGCAGTTTATTTGGGGCCGCCGGCTATGGCTACACCTTC. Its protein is CASSLFGAAGYGYTF.